The clone carrying this TCR beta chain was detected only once. This record belongs to a study of blood T cell repertoires in COVID-19. Study background: Some COVID-19 samples were acute and others convalescent; all came from the United States, Italy and Spain.

The age range of participants was about 18 to 100 years, with residence in fewer than 25 US areas. Germline CDR1 is SNHLY and CDR2 is FYNNEI. Losses at the gene ends were 5 bases for V and 11 bases for J; bases not matched to a gene: 12. The CDR3 loop spans 14 amino acids. Data came from immunoSEQ multiplex PCR; TCRdb stores just in-frame clones and leaves some out. The data contain around 470,000 clones, 90% of them singletons. What was sequenced was PBMCs or T cells enriched from blood (not recorded which). V gene TRBV2 combines with J gene TRBJ1-1, with TRBD1 matching over 9 bases. The receptor was isolated from a man younger than 35 who had recovered from COVID-19. In DNA, the CDR3 is TGTGCCAGCAGTCCCGGAGATCTAGGACAGGGGGCTTTCTTT. Translation: CASSPGDLGQGAFF.